Below are 26 T cell receptor beta chains sequenced from a single sample in a study of glioma-infiltrating T cells after dendritic cell vaccination. Method: immunoSEQ multiplex PCR; TCRdb's copy keeps in-frame clones and lacks some. Seen here are about 92,000 clones, around 84% observed once, and the top ten hold about 15%. This specimen was blood, taken before dendritic cell vaccination. The receptors shown here come from a human donor with glioblastoma.

The J gene is TRBJ1-1, the V gene TRBV4-3; no clear D. The length of the CDR3 is 13 residues. Germline V CDR1 and CDR2: LGHNA, YSLEER. The V end was cut by 3 bases, the J end by 0 bases, with 5 bases between. In DNA, the CDR3 is TGCGCCAGCAGCCACCCATTGAACACTGAAGCTTTCTTT. Translating it yields CASSHPLNTEAFF.

J is TRBJ1-2 and V is TRBV9, with D possibly being TRBD1 (5 bases). Looked up from germline, CDR1 is SGDLS and CDR2 is YYNGEE. V was trimmed by 4 bases and J by 5 bases, leaving 18 bases between them. CDR3 length: 15 residues. CDR3 in amino acids: CASSLAGTTSYGYTF. In DNA form, the CDR3 reads TGTGCCAGCAGCCTTGCCGGGACTACTTCTTATGGCTACACCTTC.

This chain joins TRBV19 and TRBJ1-1; D gene uncertain. Germline V gene data show CDR1 as LNHDA and CDR2 as SQIVND (reference sequence). The CDR3 loop spans 14 amino acids. Trimming stripped 1 base from V and 4 bases from J, with 10 bases between. As DNA, the CDR3 is TGTGCCAGTAGTATAGTACGGGATGCCACTGAAGCTTTCTTT. Protein sequence: CASSIVRDATEAFF.

The rearrangement joins TRBV5-5 to TRBJ1-5; D not resolved. The CDR3 runs to 15 residues. Per the germline V gene, CDR1 is SGHKS and CDR2 is YYEKEE (reference sequence). The V end lost 4 bases, the J end lost 0 bases, and 11 bases lay between the germline ends. CDR3 sequence (DNA): TGTGCCAGCAGCCAGGACGGGAATAGCAATCAGCCCCAGCATTTT. This translates into CASSQDGNSNQPQHF.

V usage is TRBV6-5 and J usage is TRBJ2-2; no clear D gene. The CDR3 extends over 16 amino acids. Germline V CDR1 and CDR2: MNHEY, SVGAGI. The germline V and J ends were trimmed by 0 bases and 4 bases, with 12 bases remaining between them. The CDR3 loop reads CASSYSWKRATGELFF. The CDR3, as DNA: TGTGCCAGCAGTTACTCGTGGAAGCGAGCCACCGGGGAGCTGTTTTTT.

This clone is a singleton in its sample. The chain employs TRBV18 and TRBJ1-5; unclear D gene. The length of the CDR3 is 15 residues. Trimming cost V 1 base and J 2 bases, with 9 bases left between them. CDR1 KGHSH and CDR2 LQKENI come from the germline V gene. CDR3 amino acids: CASSPQEGGNQPQHF. CDR3 DNA sequence: TGTGCCAGCTCACCACAGGAGGGAGGCAATCAGCCCCAGCATTTT.

The chain combines TRBV10-3 with TRBJ1-1, with D possibly being TRBD1 (5 bases). Germline CDR1 ENHRY, CDR2 SYGVKD. Deletions cut 3 bases from V and 0 bases from J, with 11 bases between. The CDR3 consists of 15 residues. The CDR3 is CAISEAGGMNTEAFF. The CDR3 DNA is TGTGCCATCAGTGAAGCCGGGGGAATGAACACTGAAGCTTTCTTT.

This chain connects TRBV4-1 to TRBJ2-7, with 7 bases lining up with TRBD1. The CDR3 sequence is 14 residues long. Germline CDR1 and CDR2: MGHRA and YSYEKL. With 1 base clipped from V and 0 bases from J, the junction kept 0 bases outside the gene matches. CDR3 DNA sequence: TGCGCCAGCAGCCAAGGACAGGGCTCCTACGAGCAGTACTTC. It codes for CASSQGQGSYEQYF.

The chain recombines TRBV4-1 with TRBJ2-2; 10 bases match TRBD2. The CDR3 is 17 residues long. Germline CDR1 and CDR2: MGHRA and YSYEKL. Trimming at V came to 3 bases and at J to 5 bases, leaving 9 bases not matched to a gene. The CDR3 reads CASSHGLAGASTGELFF. The DNA for the CDR3 is TGCGCCAGCAGCCACGGCCTAGCGGGAGCGTCGACCGGGGAGCTGTTTTTT.

This chain uses TRBV7-2 with TRBJ2-5; tentatively, D is TRBD1 (6 bases). V lost 4 bases, J lost 9 bases, and 12 bases lay in between. Germline V gives CDR1 SGHTA, CDR2 FQGNSA. This CDR3 is built from 12 residues. This chain's CDR3 is CASSSTGPAQYF. The CDR3, as DNA: TGTGCCAGCAGCTCGACAGGTCCTGCCCAGTACTTC.

The chain carries TRBV7-3 and TRBJ2-2; 8 bases align to TRBD2. The CDR3 contains 15 residues. Trimming removed 5 bases from V and 5 bases from J; junction bases left unmatched: 7. The V gene's germline CDR1 is SGHTA and CDR2 FQGTGA. The CDR3 DNA reads TGTGCCAGCAGCCCTACGGGGGGGTTGACCGGGGAGCTGTTTTTT. It specifies CASSPTGGLTGELFF. Based on the CDR3 plus reference TRBV7-3 and TRBJ2-2, the full variable domain is GAGVSQTPSNKVTEKGKYVELRCDPISGHTALYWYRQSLGQGPEFLIYFQGTGAADDSGLPNDRFFAVRPEGSVSTLKIQRTERGDSAVYLCASSPTGGLTGELFFGEGSRLTVL.

The chain recombines TRBV11-3 with TRBJ2-5, with a weak D call TRBD2 (6 bases). V was clipped by 5 bases and J by 4 bases, with 14 bases between them. CDR3 length equals 14 residues. Germline CDR1 SGHNT, CDR2 YENEEA. The CDR3 spells CASSPGGGAETQYF. The CDR3 coding sequence is TGTGCCAGCAGCCCAGGCGGAGGGGCAGAGACCCAGTACTTC.

J is TRBJ1-5 and V is TRBV27, with a weak D call TRBD1 (5 bases). This CDR3 is built from 12 residues. Deletions cut 3 bases from V and 9 bases from J, with 9 bases between. The germline CDR1 and CDR2 sequences are MNHEY and SMNVEV (reference sequence). CDR3 sequence reads: CASSFLGGPQHF. CDR3 DNA: TGTGCCAGCAGTTTCCTGGGGGGGCCCCAGCATTTT.

This clone turned up a few times. CDR3 region: CASSFRGVSTEAFF. The CDR3 nucleotides are TGTGCCAGCAGTTTCAGGGGGGTGAGCACTGAAGCTTTCTTT. J is TRBJ1-1 and V is TRBV27, with 7 positions matching TRBD1. The CDR3 totals 14 residues. Trimming cost V 3 bases and J 4 bases; bases outside gene matches: 5. Germline loops: CDR1 MNHEY, CDR2 SMNVEV (reference sequence).

This chain joins TRBV30 and TRBJ1-3; D is perhaps TRBD1 (6 bases). V lost 0 bases to trimming and J lost 4 bases, with 13 bases between them. The germline CDR1 and CDR2 sequences are GTSNPN and SVGIG (reference sequence). The length of the CDR3 is 15 residues. The DNA for the CDR3 is TGTGCCTGGAGTGTCTTTCAGGGGCCGGGAAACACCATATATTTT. This translates into CAWSVFQGPGNTIYF.

The table lists this clone with a few counts. The chain recombines TRBV7-2 with TRBJ1-5; D perhaps matches TRBD1 (6 bases). The V gene lost 0 bases and the J gene lost 6 bases, with 12 bases spanning the gap. From germline, CDR1 is SGHTA and CDR2 FQGNSA. CDR3 length: 15 amino acids. The CDR3 region has the DNA TGTGCCAGCAGCTTAGCCCTACAGGGTTCTCAGCCCCAGCATTTT. It encodes CASSLALQGSQPQHF.

The chain recombines TRBV28 with TRBJ1-5; 8 bases align to TRBD1. Looked up from germline, CDR1 is MDHEN and CDR2 is SYDVKM. CDR3 size: 15 residues. Trimming cost V 6 bases and J 4 bases; bases outside gene matches: 8. The DNA of the CDR3 is TGTGCCAGCAGAGCAACAGGGGGGGCTAATCAGCCCCAGCATTTT. This sequence encodes CASRATGGANQPQHF. The whole variable domain, remainder taken from reference TRBV28 and TRBJ1-5, is DVKVTQSSRYLVKRTGEKVFLECVQDMDHENMFWYRQDPGLGLRLIYFSYDVKMKEKGDIPEGYSVSREKKERFSLILESASTNQTSMYLCASRATGGANQPQHFGDGTRLSIL.

The chain recombines TRBV19 with TRBJ2-2; tentative D call: TRBD1 (5 bases). The CDR3 is made up of 13 amino acids. Germline values: CDR1 LNHDA, CDR2 SQIVND (reference sequence). V was clipped by 4 bases and J by 3 bases, with 6 bases between them. In DNA form, the CDR3 reads TGTGCCAGTAGTACAGGGTACACCGGGGAGCTGTTTTTT. As protein: CASSTGYTGELFF.

The V and J genes are TRBV7-9 and TRBJ2-3; a possible D gene is TRBD2 (5 bases). Trimming shortened V by 3 bases and J by 14 bases, and 15 bases separated the two germline ends. CDR3 size: 12 residues. Germline V lookup: CDR1 SEHNR, CDR2 FQNEAQ (reference sequence). In nucleotides, the CDR3 is TGTGCCAGCAGCTTCCTCCAAAACGGAGGGTATTTT. This encodes CASSFLQNGGYF.

The CDR3 bases are TGTGCCAGCAGCAAACGACAGGGGAATTCCTACAATGAGCAGTTCTTC. Translation gives CASSKRQGNSYNEQFF. This rearrangement joins TRBV9 to TRBJ2-1, with 8 bases fitting TRBD1. V shed 4 bases and J 1 base; nucleotides not matched to a gene: 7. Germline V gene data show CDR1 as SGDLS and CDR2 as YYNGEE. This CDR3 spans 16 amino acids. The whole variable domain, remainder taken from reference TRBV9 and TRBJ2-1, is DSGVTQTPKHLITATGQRVTLRCSPRSGDLSVYWYQQSLDQGLQFLIQYYNGEERAKGNILERFSAQQFPDLHSELNLSSLELGDSALYFCASSKRQGNSYNEQFFGPGTRLTVL.

The rearrangement links TRBV13 to TRBJ2-5; 8 bases fit TRBD1. V shed 0 bases, J shed 5 bases, and the junction held 8 bases outside the gene matches. The CDR3 contains 16 residues. The germline V gene has CDR1 PRHDT and CDR2 FYEKMQ (reference sequence). The CDR3 DNA follows: TGTGCCAGCAGCTTAGGCGTTGGACAGGGTAGGGAGACCCAGTACTTC. Its protein is CASSLGVGQGRETQYF.

V gene TRBV28 combines with J gene TRBJ2-7, with a weak D call TRBD1 (6 bases). Trimming stripped 5 bases from V and 0 bases from J, with 14 bases between. The CDR3 is made up of 15 amino acids. Germline lookup yields CDR1 MDHEN and CDR2 SYDVKM. The CDR3, as DNA: TGTGCCAGCAGTGCCCCCTTACAGGGCTCCTACGAGCAGTACTTC. Protein product: CASSAPLQGSYEQYF.

Relative to its sample, this clone is medium-sized. The chain links TRBV7-6 to TRBJ2-2; tentatively, D is TRBD1 (5 bases). The CDR3 covers 14 residues. V was trimmed by 6 bases and J by 1 base, leaving 9 bases between them. The germline V gene encodes CDR1 SGHVS and CDR2 FNYEAQ. The DNA of the CDR3 is TGTGCCAGCAGAGACAGCCTGAACACCGGGGAGCTGTTTTTT. It yields the protein CASRDSLNTGELFF.

CDR3 in amino acids: CASRKYLGSGATSEGEQFF. As DNA, the CDR3 is TGTGCCAGTAGAAAATATTTGGGATCCGGGGCGACTAGCGAAGGTGAGCAGTTCTTC. The J gene is TRBJ2-1, the V gene TRBV19, with 8 bases fitting TRBD2. J lost 9 bases, V lost 6 bases, and 25 bases had no gene match. Germline CDR1 is LNHDA and CDR2 is SQIVND (reference sequence). The length of the CDR3 is 19 residues.

This chain links TRBV14 with TRBJ2-5; D is unclear. The CDR3 is 12 amino acids. The germline V and J ends were trimmed by 1 base and 5 bases, with 5 bases remaining between them. Germline V lookup: CDR1 SGHDN, CDR2 FVKESK. CDR3 region: CASSQGVETQYF. DNA of the CDR3: TGTGCCAGCAGCCAAGGCGTCGAGACCCAGTACTTC.

This clone came up once. This chain uses TRBV7-6 with TRBJ2-1; maybe TRBD1 (6 bases). Deletions cut 1 base from V and 7 bases from J, with 17 bases between. The germline CDR1 and CDR2 sequences are SGHVS and FNYEAQ. The CDR3 has 16 residues. CDR3 sequence: CASSLGARGFENEQFF. Written as DNA, the CDR3 is TGTGCCAGCAGCTTAGGGGCCAGGGGTTTTGAGAATGAGCAGTTCTTC.